This is a list of T cell receptor beta chains from one sample in a study of early T cells in non-severe SARS-CoV-2 infection. TCRdb fed the 5' RACE reads into MiXCR, producing one record per CDR3 protein. Among 87,000 or so distinct CDR3 sequences, roughly an eighth were seen once, and the ten largest hold approximately 7%. The specimen was whole blood. Every receptor here comes from an adult who was a healthcare worker with PCR-confirmed SARS-CoV-2 infection or an uninfected control (not recorded which). Each CDR3 is given with its conserved first and last residue. A D gene is named only where the DNA matches it firmly. Only some rows state a clone size, as once, few, many or a class for expanded clones.

>-|-|TRBV13|TRBJ2-5
CASSLSYNQETQYF
TGTGCCAGCAGCTTATCTTACAACCAAGAGACCCAGTACTTC
>TRBD1|-|TRBV7-2|TRBJ2-3
CASSYSPLGQGMDTQYF
TGTGCCAGCAGCTACTCACCGTTGGGACAGGGGATGGATACGCAGTATTTT
>-|-|TRBV29-1|TRBJ1-1
CSVADSTEAFF
TGCAGCGTTGCTGACAGCACTGAAGCTTTCTTT
>-|few|TRBV20-1|TRBJ1-1
CSARDRGLNTEAFF
TGCAGTGCTAGAGACAGGGGATTGAACACTGAAGCTTTCTTT
>-|few|TRBV20-1|TRBJ2-2
CSAQEDGDTGELFF
TGCAGTGCGCAGGAGGACGGGGACACCGGGGAGCTGTTTTTT
>-|many|TRBV18|TRBJ2-7
CASSPEWTGEQYF
TGTGCCAGCTCACCCGAATGGACTGGGGAGCAGTACTTC
>-|many|TRBV20-1|TRBJ2-2
CSASGQRPGELFF
TGCAGTGCCTCCGGACAGAGGCCCGGGGAGCTGTTTTTT
>-|few|TRBV3-1|TRBJ2-7
CASRPNGPYEQYF
TGTGCCAGCAGACCCAACGGCCCCTACGAGCAGTACTTC
>TRBD1|-|TRBV5-1|TRBJ1-1
CASSRGTVPMNTEAFF
TGCGCCAGCAGCAGAGGGACAGTGCCTATGAACACTGAAGCTTTCTTT
>-|few|TRBV11-2|TRBJ2-1
CASSLDRSGLGFF
TGTGCCAGCAGCTTAGATCGAAGTGGGTTAGGTTTCTTC
>TRBD2|few|TRBV10-1|TRBJ2-5
CASSEGGRTETQYF
TGCGCCAGCAGTGAGGGCGGGAGAACGGAGACCCAGTACTTC
>TRBD2|-|TRBV2|TRBJ2-3
CASSEFVASGTSDTQYF
TGTGCCAGCAGTGAATTCGTAGCTAGCGGGACCTCAGATACGCAGTATTTT
>-|-|TRBV29-1|TRBJ2-5
CSADQGRETQYF
TGCAGCGCCGATCAGGGGCGAGAGACCCAGTACTTC
>TRBD2|-|TRBV6-1|TRBJ2-3
CASSETGGSTDTQYF
TGTGCCAGCAGTGAGACGGGAGGAAGCACAGATACGCAGTATTTT
>-|few|TRBV18|TRBJ2-5
CASQNQYQETQYF
TGTGCCAGCCAGAACCAGTACCAAGAGACCCAGTACTTC
>-|many|TRBV27|TRBJ2-7
CASSLDGYSYEQYF
TGTGCCAGCAGTTTAGACGGGTACTCCTACGAGCAGTACTTC
>TRBD1|few|TRBV6-6|TRBJ1-3
CASSYWTGYGNTIYF
TGTGCCAGCAGTTACTGGACAGGGTACGGAAACACCATATATTTT
>-|few|TRBV6-6|TRBJ1-6
CASSYGSQGSYNSPLHF
TGTGCCAGCAGTTATGGATCCCAAGGGTCCTATAATTCACCCCTCCACTTT
>TRBD1|few|TRBV7-2|TRBJ2-5
CASSFIGDSYETQYF
TGTGCCAGCAGCTTCATAGGGGACAGCTATGAGACCCAGTACTTC
>TRBD2|few|TRBV14|TRBJ2-1
CASSQKLGLAGHNEQFF
TGTGCCAGCAGCCAGAAACTTGGACTAGCGGGCCACAATGAGCAGTTCTTC
>-|-|TRBV5-1|TRBJ2-7
CASSPVRTDYEQYF
TGCGCCAGCAGCCCGGTCCGGACAGATTACGAGCAGTACTTC
>-|-|TRBV12-3/TRBV12-4|TRBJ1-2
CASSFLGADGYTF
TGTGCCAGCAGTTTTTTGGGGGCTGATGGCTACACCTTC
>-|many|TRBV20-1|TRBJ1-3
CSAEGGNTIYF
TGCAGTGCAGAGGGGGGAAACACCATATATTTT
>-|few|TRBV9|TRBJ1-4
CASSVGRGEGEKLFF
TGTGCCAGCAGCGTAGGACGAGGGGAGGGAGAAAAACTGTTTTTT
>-|-|TRBV15|TRBJ1-1
CATSRDIRGGTEAFF
TGTGCCACCAGCAGAGATATCCGGGGTGGCACTGAAGCTTTCTTT
>TRBD2|few|TRBV3-1|TRBJ2-1
CASSPPPLALVYNEQFF
TGTGCCAGCAGCCCCCCACCACTAGCGCTAGTTTACAATGAGCAGTTCTTC
>-|-|TRBV6-2/TRBV6-3|TRBJ2-7
CASSFWRDNEQYF
TGTGCCAGCAGTTTTTGGCGGGACAACGAGCAGTACTTC
>-|once|TRBV20-1|TRBJ1-3
CSARGGANTIYF
TGCAGTGCTAGAGGGGGGGCTAACACCATATATTTT
>-|few|TRBV7-6|TRBJ2-7
CASSLLSWGAVEAEQYF
TGTGCCAGCAGCTTATTGTCCTGGGGGGCGGTTGAGGCCGAGCAGTACTTC
>TRBD2|few|TRBV15|TRBJ2-1
CATSRVREDFNEQFF
TGTGCCACCAGCAGGGTGCGGGAGGATTTCAATGAGCAGTTCTTC
>-|many|TRBV20-1|TRBJ1-2
CSANRQEGGYTF
TGCAGTGCTAACAGGCAGGAGGGTGGCTACACCTTC
>TRBD2|few|TRBV20-1|TRBJ2-1
CSARYYGLVANEQFF
TGCAGTGCTAGATACTACGGACTAGTAGCCAATGAGCAGTTCTTC
>TRBD2|few|TRBV25-1|TRBJ2-1
CASSEPLFGTSGRPSYNEQFF
TGTGCCAGCAGTGAACCCTTATTTGGGACTAGCGGGAGGCCATCCTACAATGAGCAGTTCTTC
>TRBD2|many|TRBV20-1|TRBJ2-3
CSASPSGGTDTQYF
TGCAGTGCTAGCCCTAGCGGGGGCACAGATACGCAGTATTTT